This is a list of T cell receptor beta chains from one sample in a study of monozygotic twins with inflammatory bowel disease. TCRdb reanalyzed the 5' RACE reads and collapses them to one entry per CDR3 protein, without DNA. Here the sample table reports 420,000 or so distinct CDR3 sequences. Source material: blood. The receptor source for this set is a human donor with ulcerative colitis or Crohn's disease, or a healthy co-twin of an affected twin (not recorded which). Each CDR3 is given with its conserved first and last residue.

>16|TRBJ2-1|TRBV27
CASSSWGSSSYNEQFF
>15|TRBJ2-1|TRBV30
CAWSVLRGGVNEQFF
>12|TRBJ1-2|TRBV5-6
CASSFGGLGYTF
>15|TRBJ1-5|TRBV5-1
CASSATGVGNQPQHF
>18|TRBJ2-1|TRBV19
CASSIDLPGQGAPDEQFF
>15|TRBJ2-1|TRBV7-9
CASSFRGGFYNEQFF
>14|TRBJ2-1|TRBV6-1
CASSEAGPYNEQFF
>16|TRBJ2-2|TRBV6-5
CASSYISEADTWELFF
>13|TRBJ1-1|TRBV13
CASSSPRNTEAFF
>15|TRBJ2-1|TRBV5-1
CASSLALPSVDEQFF
>17|TRBJ2-6|TRBV7-9
CASSLGWTGPGANVLTF
>17|TRBJ2-1|TRBV27
CASSLTPPRGSHNEQFF
>14|TRBJ1-1|TRBV15
CATSSEPQNTEAFF
>15|TRBJ2-5|TRBV19
CASSPYRGDGETQYF
>18|TRBJ2-2|TRBV11-2
CASSTTTGTGGSTGELFF
>16|TRBJ2-7|TRBV28
CASSSTPGQGTYEQYF
>17|TRBJ2-6|TRBV3-1
CASSPNNMPPGYNVLTF
>15|TRBJ2-2|TRBV27
CASSFRTRSVGELFF
>16|TRBJ1-3|TRBV9
CASSVSGTATGNTIYF
>16|TRBJ2-4|TRBV28
CASSPGQGLAKNIQYF
>14|TRBJ1-1|TRBV5-1
CASSPRSFDTEAFF
>13|TRBJ2-2|TRBV19
CASSVRNTGELFF
>18|TRBJ2-7|TRBV18
CASSPLRVGSGPTHEQYF
>15|TRBJ1-2|TRBV7-9
CASSLGAGEDYGYTF
>13|TRBJ2-1|TRBV5-1
CASTLGGFNEQFF
>16|TRBJ1-1|TRBV21-1
CASSERMGYSSTEAFF
>15|TRBJ1-1|TRBV5-1
CASSPEEGVRTEAFF
>14|TRBJ2-7|TRBV20-1
CSARLRADNYEQYF
>17|TRBJ1-3|TRBV4-3
CASSQLTPGSTGNTIYF
>14|TRBJ1-2|TRBV7-2
CASSPGGGADGYTF
>12|TRBJ1-1|TRBV4-2
CASSSLPREAFF
>13|TRBJ2-3|TRBV6-1
CASSEALLDTQYF
>16|TRBJ2-7|TRBV14
CASSQQRDASSYEQYF
>14|TRBJ1-2|TRBV30
CAWSGMTGGGGYTF
>14|TRBJ2-7|TRBV4-3
CASSQDKASYEQYF
>13|TRBJ2-2|TRBV10-3
CAMGASNTGELFF
>15|TRBJ2-7|TRBV18
CASSPDTPGNYEQYF
>17|TRBJ2-3|TRBV20-1
CSALGLAGPTSTDTQYF
>18|TRBJ2-2|TRBV24-1
CATSGLPNLEKNTGELFF
>14|TRBJ2-7|TRBV30
CAWRTTGTPAQQYF
>16|TRBJ2-5|TRBV7-9
CASSPGSRSLGETQYF
>13|TRBJ1-5|TRBV27
CASSFFFGQPQHF
>18|TRBJ1-1|TRBV19
CASSIDRRRQGMNTEAFF
>15|TRBJ1-5|TRBV20-1
CSARGGEFRDQPQHF
>13|TRBJ1-6|TRBV3-1
CASSQGSNSPLHF
>14|TRBJ2-2|TRBV5-1
CASSPGNAGGELFF
>15|TRBJ2-7|TRBV20-1
CSANVRTTNLYEQYF
>16|TRBJ2-1|TRBV15
CATSEGGLAAYNEQFF
>11|TRBJ1-2|TRBV7-9
CVPGANYGYTF
>15|TRBJ2-6|TRBV20-1
CSATWDRAGANVLTF
>15|TRBJ1-2|TRBV6-1
CASSPRTGYAYGYTF